The 14 T cell receptor beta chains below were found in one sample sequenced in a study of cytomegalovirus exposure and HLA in healthy donors. The PCR employed 60 Vbeta primers together with 13 Jbeta primers. Data came from immunoSEQ multiplex PCR; TCRdb stores just in-frame clones and leaves some out. The data hold 180,000 or so clones, with 76% observed a single time. Sequencing was carried out using PBMCs. The source of these receptors is a female donor in good health and CMV-seronegative.

The chain carries TRBV15 and TRBJ2-1; 10 bases fit TRBD2. The CDR3 has 19 amino acids. The V gene end was trimmed by 2 bases and the J gene end by 0 bases; junction bases not matched to a gene: 10. Germline CDR1 LNHNV, CDR2 YYDKDF (reference sequence). The CDR3 protein is CATSRRASGSPSSYNEQFF. The DNA of the CDR3 is TGTGCCACCAGCAGACGGGCTAGCGGGAGCCCGAGCTCCTACAATGAGCAGTTCTTC. Based on the CDR3 plus reference TRBV15 and TRBJ2-1, the full variable domain is DAMVIQNPRYQVTQFGKPVTLSCSQTLNHNVMYWYQQKSSQAPKLLFHYYDKDFNNEADTPDNFQSRRPNTSFCFLDIRSPGLGDTAMYLCATSRRASGSPSSYNEQFFGPGTRLTVL.

The rearrangement joins TRBV7-3 to TRBJ2-2, with D possibly TRBD1 on 6 matching bases. The germline V gene has CDR1 SGHTA and CDR2 FQGTGA. CDR3 length: 14 residues. The ends were cut back, 5 bases at V and 7 bases at J, with 14 bases in the middle. CDR3: CASSLNRVNGELFF. CDR3 sequence (DNA): TGTGCCAGCAGCCTTAACAGGGTTAACGGGGAGCTGTTTTTT. The full variable domain, with the rest looked up from reference TRBV7-3 and TRBJ2-2, is GAGVSQTPSNKVTEKGKYVELRCDPISGHTALYWYRQSLGQGPEFLIYFQGTGAADDSGLPNDRFFAVRPEGSVSTLKIQRTERGDSAVYLCASSLNRVNGELFFGEGSRLTVL.

Concerning this clone: Mismatch with germline at one junction end may stem from a read error. J is TRBJ2-6 and V is TRBV5-6; D is perhaps TRBD2 (7 bases). The CDR3 sequence is 15 residues long. Germline CDR1 reads SGHDT; CDR2 reads YYEEEE. The CDR3 here is CASSVGGAGANGLTF. The CDR3 DNA is TGTGCCAGCAGCGTAGGGGGGGCTGGGGCCAACGGCCTGACTTTC.

The chain joins TRBV28 to TRBJ2-2, with 9 bases identical to TRBD1. CDR1 and CDR2 (germline): MDHEN, SYDVKM. The CDR3 has 16 residues. J gave up 0 bases and V 5 bases, and 4 bases lay outside the gene matches. For the CDR3, the DNA is TGTGCCAGCAGTAGGGGACAGGGTTCGAACACCGGGGAGCTGTTTTTT. It codes for CASSRGQGSNTGELFF. Looking up the rest from reference TRBV28 and TRBJ2-2 gives the full variable domain: DVKVTQSSRYLVKRTGEKVFLECVQDMDHENMFWYRQDPGLGLRLIYFSYDVKMKEKGDIPEGYSVSREKKERFSLILESASTNQTSMYLCASSRGQGSNTGELFFGEGSRLTVL.

This clone was recorded a few times. This chain uses TRBV29-1 with TRBJ1-1; possible D gene TRBD1, 5 bases. Trimming stripped 6 bases from V and 0 bases from J, with 14 bases between. Germline V gene lookup returns CDR1 SQVTM and CDR2 ANQGSEA. The CDR3 runs 14 residues. The CDR3 bases are TGCAGCGTCGCGGGGCTCGCCATGAACACTGAAGCTTTCTTT. It codes for CSVAGLAMNTEAFF.

The chain couples TRBV27 to TRBJ1-2; perhaps TRBD1 as D (6 bases). Germline-derived CDR1 and CDR2 are MNHEY and SMNVEV (reference sequence). The CDR3 is made up of 14 amino acids. V lost 4 bases to trimming and J lost 6 bases, with 15 bases between them. CDR3: CASSSLTGLNGYTF. For the CDR3, the DNA is TGTGCCAGCAGTTCCCTCACAGGGTTGAATGGCTACACCTTC.

The chain combines TRBV4-1 with TRBJ1-1; D is unclear. Trimming left V 4 bases short and J 7 bases short, with 22 bases between. Germline loops: CDR1 MGHRA, CDR2 YSYEKL. CDR3 length: 16 residues. CDR3 residues: CASSPISGAGFIEAFF. Here the CDR3 DNA reads TGCGCCAGCAGCCCGATAAGTGGTGCAGGATTCATTGAAGCTTTCTTT.

The chain uses TRBV5-1 and TRBJ2-7; 7 bases are shared with TRBD2. CDR1 is SGHRS, CDR2 YFSETQ, per germline. The CDR3 contains 14 residues. V lost 2 bases, J lost 0 bases, and 2 bases stayed unmatched. The CDR3 sequence: CASSLGLDSYEQYF. DNA for the CDR3: TGCGCCAGCAGCTTAGGACTAGACTCCTACGAGCAGTACTTC. Full variable domain (rest looked up from reference TRBV5-1 and TRBJ2-7): KAGVTQTPRYLIKTRGQQVTLSCSPISGHRSVSWYQQTPGQGLQFLFEYFSETQRNKGNFPGRFSGRQFSNSRSEMNVSTLELGDSALYLCASSLGLDSYEQYFGPGTRLTVT.

A word on this clone: A read error may produce the germline difference seen at one junction end. Other nucleotide sequences from this sample produce the same CDR3. The rearrangement links TRBV30 to TRBJ2-1; 7 bases fit TRBD1. Looked up from germline, CDR1 is GTSNPN and CDR2 is SVGIG (reference sequence). The CDR3 consists of 13 residues. The CDR3 DNA reads TGTGCCTGGAATACTAACAGGGGTAATGAGCAATTCTTC. Translating it yields CAWNTNRGNEQFF. Full variable domain (outside the CDR3, taken from reference TRBV30 and TRBJ2-1): SQTIHQWPATLVQPVGSPLSLECTVEGTSNPNLYWYRQAAGRGLQLLFYSVGIGQISSEVPQNLSASRPQDRQFILSSKKLLLSDSGFYLCAWNTNRGNEQFFGPGTRLTVL.

The chain combines TRBV15 with TRBJ2-1, with TRBD2 matching over 13 bases. With 0 bases clipped from V and 2 bases from J, the junction kept 4 bases outside the gene matches. This CDR3 has 18 residues. The germline gives CDR1 LNHNV, CDR2 YYDKDF (reference sequence). DNA of the CDR3: TGTGCCACCAGCAGAGAACTAGCGGGAGGGCAGACCTACAATGAGCAGTTCTTC. Amino acids: CATSRELAGGQTYNEQFF.

This clone was observed a few times. The V and J genes are TRBV7-9 and TRBJ1-6; D might be TRBD1 (5 bases). Germline values: CDR1 SEHNR, CDR2 FQNEAQ (reference sequence). This CDR3 has 15 amino acids. Trimming shortened V by 1 base and J by 7 bases, and 11 bases separated the two germline ends. CDR3 coding DNA: TGTGCCAGCAGCTTAGTGCTGGGGGGGAATTCACCCCTCCACTTT. It yields the protein CASSLVLGGNSPLHF. The full variable domain, rest sourced from reference TRBV7-9 and TRBJ1-6, is DTGVSQNPRHKITKRGQNVTFRCDPISEHNRLYWYRQTLGQGPEFLTYFQNEAQLEKSRLLSDRFSAERPKGSFSTLEIQRTEQGDSAMYLCASSLVLGGNSPLHFGNGTRLTVT.

This clone occurred once. The rearrangement uses TRBV5-1 and TRBJ2-5; D gene uncertain. Germline CDR1 SGHRS, CDR2 YFSETQ. The CDR3 is 13 residues long. The V end was cut by 3 bases, the J end by 5 bases, with 11 bases between. This CDR3 reads CASSSNGRETQYF. For the CDR3, the DNA is TGCGCCAGCAGCTCCAATGGTCGGGAGACCCAGTACTTC.

This chain joins TRBV6-5 and TRBJ1-4; perhaps TRBD1 as D (6 bases). The CDR3 is 14 residues long. Germline CDR1 is MNHEY and CDR2 is SVGAGI. V lost 6 bases to trimming and J lost 4 bases, with 12 bases between them. The CDR3 spells CASSIQGINEKLFF. CDR3 in DNA: TGTGCCAGCAGCATTCAGGGGATTAATGAAAAACTGTTTTTT.

The chain links TRBV5-8 to TRBJ1-1; TRBD1 might be the D (5 bases). V gave up 3 bases and J gave up 6 bases, with 12 bases separating them. The CDR3 is made up of 13 amino acids. Germline lookup yields CDR1 SGHTS and CDR2 YDEGEE. The CDR3 region has the DNA TGTGCCAGCAGCTCTTCTTGGGGCCCTGAAGCTTTCTTT. Translated: CASSSSWGPEAFF.